A single sample is the source of the 25 T cell receptor beta chains below, sequenced in a study of identical twins. TCRdb recomputed calls from the 5' RACE reads with MiXCR, one row per CDR3 protein. The sample consists of 200,000 to 300,000 distinct CDR3 sequences, 10% to 13% of them appearing once. Sequencing was performed on memory T cells sorted from blood. Receptors were obtained from a man between 50 and 59 years old in good health.

This clonotype was seen only a few times. This sequence joins TRBV7-2 and TRBJ2-5; unclear D gene. The V gene lost 5 bases and the J gene lost 5 bases, with 9 bases spanning the gap. Germline loops: CDR1 SGHTA, CDR2 FQGNSA. The CDR3 covers 12 residues. CDR3 nucleotide sequence: TGTGCCAGCAGCCCGGCCGCGGAGACCCAGTACTTC. This translates into CASSPAAETQYF.

This clonotype was seen only a few times. The chain has TRBV7-9 and TRBJ2-3; D might be TRBD1 or TRBD2, each matching 5 bases. Looked up from germline, CDR1 is SEHNR and CDR2 is FQNEAQ (reference sequence). Between the trimmed V and J ends, which lost 1 base and 6 bases, there was a span of 8 bases. The CDR3 is made up of 13 amino acids. Here the CDR3 DNA reads TGTGCCAGCAGCTTAGGGGACGGTGATACGCAGTATTTT. Amino acid sequence: CASSLGDGDTQYF.

The sample holds a few counts of this clonotype. The chain employs TRBV29-1 and TRBJ2-6; a possible D gene is TRBD2 (5 bases). The CDR3 extends over 19 amino acids. Germline loops: CDR1 SQVTM, CDR2 ANQGSEA. With 3 bases removed from V and 4 bases from J, the gap between germline ends came to 25 bases. The CDR3 DNA reads as TGCAGCGTTGAGTCTTGGCAACCCATTCCTCCGGGGGGGGCCAACGTCCTGACTTTC. This encodes CSVESWQPIPPGGANVLTF.

This clonotype was counted only a few times. This chain connects TRBV4-1 to TRBJ2-2; 10 bases line up with TRBD1. Trimming at V came to 8 bases and at J to 4 bases, leaving 7 bases not matched to a gene. The CDR3 length is 15 residues. From germline, CDR1 is MGHRA and CDR2 YSYEKL. The CDR3 region is CASGTGATFTGELFF. The CDR3 bases are TGCGCCAGCGGGACAGGGGCGACTTTCACCGGGGAGCTGTTTTTT.

The rearrangement joins TRBV3-1 to TRBJ2-1, with TRBD2 matching over 9 bases. This CDR3 contains 15 residues. The germline CDR1 and CDR2 sequences are LGHDT and YNNKEL (reference sequence). V gave up 4 bases and J gave up 2 bases; unmatched junction bases: 3. CDR3 amino acids: CASSLTSGPYNEQFF. The DNA of the CDR3 is TGTGCCAGCAGCCTCACTAGCGGGCCCTACAATGAGCAGTTCTTC.

The V and J genes are TRBV7-6 and TRBJ2-7; 11 bases align to TRBD2. This CDR3 spans 17 amino acids. The germline V gene encodes CDR1 SGHVS and CDR2 FNYEAQ. V trimming: 5 bases; J trimming: 0 bases; junction bases outside the gene matches: 9. CDR3 nucleotide sequence: TGTGCCAGCAGCCTCGGACTAGCGGGCGCTAGCTCCTACGAGCAGTACTTC. As protein: CASSLGLAGASSYEQYF.

This clonotype showed up just a few times. V gene TRBV7-8 combines with J gene TRBJ2-1, with 12 bases that match TRBD2. V lost 5 bases and J lost 0; bases outside the gene matches: 5. Germline-derived CDR1 and CDR2 are SGHVS and FQNEAQ. The CDR3 spans 17 residues. CDR3 in amino acids: CASSPRTSGTSYNEQFF. CDR3 bases: TGTGCCAGCAGCCCAAGGACTAGCGGGACCTCCTACAATGAGCAGTTCTTC.

This sequence joins TRBV5-6 and TRBJ1-2; D not resolved. CDR3 length: 15 amino acids. Trimming removed 4 bases from V and 7 bases from J, with 20 bases in between. Per the germline V gene, CDR1 is SGHDT and CDR2 is YYEEEE. The CDR3 is CASSQDRESWGGYTF. The CDR3 bases are TGTGCCAGCAGCCAGGACCGGGAATCATGGGGTGGCTACACCTTC.

V is TRBV4-3 and J is TRBJ1-2; a weak D match, TRBD1 (5 bases). Germline-derived CDR1 and CDR2 are LGHNA and YSLEER. The CDR3 has 14 amino acids. Between the trimmed V and J ends, which lost 1 base and 8 bases, there was a span of 14 bases. The CDR3 nucleotides are TGCGCCAGCAGCCAAGGTCGCGACAGTAGAGGCTACACCTTC. This codes for CASSQGRDSRGYTF.

On this clonotype itself: One base away lies a much larger clone, so this may be a sequencing read error. V is TRBV5-1 and J is TRBJ2-7; perhaps D is TRBD1 or TRBD2 (5 bases each). The CDR3 runs 15 residues. CDR1 and CDR2 from the germline V gene are SGHRS and YFSETQ. CDR3 DNA sequence: TGCGCCGGCAGCTTGGGGGATGGGGGAATATACGAGCAGTACTTC. Its protein is CAGSLGDGGIYEQYF.

This sequence joins TRBV18 and TRBJ2-3; tentative D call: TRBD2 (5 bases). The CDR3 runs 16 residues. CDR1 is KGHSH and CDR2 is LQKENI in the germline V gene. Trimming cost V 4 bases and J 2 bases, with 16 bases left between them. The CDR3 region is CASSRAETIHTDTQYF. In nucleotides, the CDR3 is TGTGCCAGCTCACGAGCGGAGACAATACACACAGATACGCAGTATTTT. The full variable domain, its missing parts supplied by reference TRBV18 and TRBJ2-3, is NAGVMQNPRHLVRRRGQEARLRCSPMKGHSHVYWYRQLPEEGLKFMVYLQKENIIDESGMPKERFSAEFPKEGPSILRIQQVVRGDSAAYFCASSRAETIHTDTQYFGPGTRLTVL.

This clonotype has more than one count but fewer than ten. This chain links TRBV28 with TRBJ2-7; maybe TRBD1 (6 bases). Deletions cut 6 bases from V and 5 bases from J, with 20 bases between. CDR1 MDHEN and CDR2 SYDVKM come from the germline V gene. The CDR3 is 15 amino acids. CDR3 DNA: TGTGCCAGCAGGCGTACAGGGCGGTTCACCGACGAGCAGTACTTC. This translates into CASRRTGRFTDEQYF.

This clonotype turned up a few times. The chain links TRBV4-3 to TRBJ1-4; D call uncertain. Trimming removed 1 base from V and 8 bases from J, with 2 bases in between. The germline gives CDR1 LGHNA, CDR2 YSLEER. The CDR3 is 11 residues long. The CDR3 region has the DNA TGCGCCAGCAGCCAAGGGGAAAAACTGTTTTTT. Its protein product is CASSQGEKLFF.

This clonotype was counted ten times or more. This sequence joins TRBV5-5 and TRBJ1-2, with 7 bases lining up with TRBD1. V lost 4 bases and J lost 1; bases outside the gene matches: 7. This CDR3 has 15 amino acids. Germline assignment: CDR1 SGHKS and CDR2 YYEKEE (reference sequence). The CDR3: CASSRFTGDNYGYTF. As DNA, the CDR3 is TGTGCCAGCAGCCGATTCACAGGGGATAACTATGGCTACACCTTC.

This clonotype was recorded at least ten times. V gene TRBV7-2 combines with J gene TRBJ2-4, with 8 bases fitting TRBD1. The CDR3 sequence is 15 residues long. Germline trimming cut 5 bases from V and 5 bases from J; bases unmatched to any gene: 8. CDR1 is SGHTA and CDR2 is FQGNSA in the germline V gene. CDR3 amino acids: CASSPDGTGQNIQYF. CDR3 DNA sequence: TGTGCCAGCAGCCCCGACGGGACAGGCCAAAACATTCAGTACTTC.

The chain links TRBV29-1 to TRBJ2-2; 14 nucleotides align to TRBD2. The CDR3 runs to 15 residues. Germline trimming cut 6 bases from V and 6 bases from J; bases unmatched to any gene: 6. Germline lookup yields CDR1 SQVTM and CDR2 ANQGSEA. CDR3 sequence: CSVAGTSGSAGELFF. CDR3 bases: TGCAGCGTGGCCGGGACTAGCGGGAGTGCCGGGGAGCTGTTTTTT.

This clonotype was found a few times. This rearrangement joins TRBV3-1 to TRBJ1-1; the D is unclear. This CDR3 region has 15 residues. Germline lookup yields CDR1 LGHDT and CDR2 YNNKEL (reference sequence). With 1 base removed from V and 0 bases from J, the gap between germline ends came to 9 bases. DNA for the CDR3: TGTGCCAGCAGCCAAGTACTACAGTTGAACACTGAAGCTTTCTTT. This codes for CASSQVLQLNTEAFF. Together with reference TRBV3-1 and TRBJ1-1, the CDR3 gives the full variable domain: DTAVSQTPKYLVTQMGNDKSIKCEQNLGHDTMYWYKQDSKKFLKIMFSYNNKELIINETVPNRFSPKSPDKAHLNLHINSLELGDSAVYFCASSQVLQLNTEAFFGQGTRLTVV.

This clonotype was counted ten times or more. CDR3 nucleotide sequence: TGTGCCAGCAGTCCTATAGCGCCTACCTACGAGCAGTACTTC. This encodes CASSPIAPTYEQYF. The chain combines TRBV7-2 with TRBJ2-7, with TRBD2 as a possible D gene (5 bases). Germline loops: CDR1 SGHTA, CDR2 FQGNSA. V lost 6 bases and J 2 bases, leaving 14 bases between the germline ends. The CDR3 runs 14 residues.

This clonotype was seen repeatedly, ten times or more. The chain recombines TRBV3-1 with TRBJ1-1, with D perhaps TRBD1 (6 bases). V lost 10 bases to trimming and J lost 4 bases, with 16 bases between them. This CDR3 has 13 amino acids. CDR1 is LGHDT and CDR2 is YNNKEL in the germline V gene (reference sequence). DNA for the CDR3: TGTGCCACCCAGGGGACATCGGGCACTGAAGCTTTCTTT. Translated: CATQGTSGTEAFF.

The chain carries TRBV20-1 and TRBJ1-4, with D perhaps matching TRBD1 (6 bases). Germline V CDR1 and CDR2: DFQATT, SNEGSKA (reference sequence). The CDR3 sequence is 14 residues long. V dropped 1 base and J dropped 4 bases, with 10 bases sitting between them. In nucleotides, the CDR3 is TGCAGTGCTAGAGCTCAGGGGTATAATGAAAAACTGTTTTTT. Translating it yields CSARAQGYNEKLFF.

This clonotype was seen only a few times. V gene TRBV14 combines with J gene TRBJ1-2; tentative D call: TRBD1 (5 bases). V was pared by 6 bases and J by 11 bases, with 19 bases between. The CDR3 covers 13 residues. Germline CDR1 and CDR2: SGHDN and FVKESK. CDR3: CASSKGTSPAYTF. The DNA for the CDR3 is TGTGCCAGCAGTAAAGGGACTTCTCCTGCTTACACCTTC.

The table lists this clonotype with a few counts. The V and J genes are TRBV19 and TRBJ2-1; D uncertain. CDR1 is LNHDA, CDR2 SQIVND, per germline (reference sequence). There are 14 residues in the CDR3. The ends were cut back, 2 bases at V and 1 base at J, with 6 bases in the middle. CDR3: CASSIKASYNEQFF. CDR3 bases: TGTGCCAGTAGTATAAAAGCGTCCTACAATGAGCAGTTCTTC.

This clonotype was seen ten or more times. The gene calls are TRBV3-1 and TRBJ2-1; D call uncertain. The CDR3 contains 14 residues. Germline-derived CDR1 and CDR2 are LGHDT and YNNKEL (reference sequence). V dropped 5 bases and J dropped 4 bases, with 12 bases sitting between them. CDR3 DNA sequence: TGTGCCAGCAGCACAGCGCTCTCATACAATGAGCAGTTCTTC. Its protein is CASSTALSYNEQFF.

To note about this clonotype: A much more abundant neighbour one base away suggests this may be a read error. V and J are TRBV20-1 and TRBJ2-7; D possibly corresponds to TRBD2 (6 bases). This CDR3 contains 15 residues. Deletions cut 6 bases from V and 2 bases from J, with 20 bases between. Per germline, CDR1 DFQATT and CDR2 SNEGSKA (reference sequence). CDR3 protein: CSAYLVAEFAYEQYF. The CDR3, as DNA: TGCAGTGCCTACCTCGTAGCGGAATTCGCCTACGAGCAGTACTTC.

This clonotype has a count of ten or more. The V and J genes are TRBV30 and TRBJ2-7; unclear D gene. Germline lookup yields CDR1 GTSNPN and CDR2 SVGIG (reference sequence). This CDR3 has 12 residues. Trimming pared 0 bases from V and 4 bases from J, leaving 7 bases between. The CDR3 sequence: CAWSVSVYEQYF. CDR3 sequence (DNA): TGTGCCTGGAGTGTCTCGGTTTACGAGCAGTACTTC.